The T cell receptor (beta chain) described here comes from a study of cytomegalovirus exposure and HLA in healthy donors. Turning to the study itself: Of the donors genotyped, about 390 in all, 65% to 90% fell in the Caucasian-associated ancestry cluster.

PCR primers comprised 60 Vbeta and 13 Jbeta primers. TCRdb keeps only in-frame clones here, not all; method: immunoSEQ multiplex PCR. The profile shows 270,000 or so clones, about nine tenths of them singletons. On this clone itself: The antigen is undetermined.

Germline CDR1 MNHNS, CDR2 SASEGT. This CDR3 has 15 amino acids. The germline V and J ends were trimmed by 6 bases and 7 bases, with 22 bases remaining between them. Study results and limitations: Cytomegalovirus status was reportedly diagnosed by the classifier with high sensitivity and specificity. The authors enumerated under 200 TCR beta chains as linked to cytomegalovirus.

This clonotype was obtained from a girl aged 2 to 9 in good health and CMV-seronegative. Sample: PBMCs. This sequence joins TRBV6-1 and TRBJ2-7; D might be TRBD2 (5 bases). Here the CDR3 reads CASSAPSGPRGEQYF. Here the CDR3 DNA reads TGTGCCAGCAGCGCACCCTCCGGGCCGCGAGGGGAGCAGTACTTC.